The next 4 T cell receptor beta chains were all read from a single sample in a study of cytomegalovirus exposure and HLA in healthy donors. PCR involved 60 Vbeta and 13 Jbeta primers. Assay: immunoSEQ multiplex PCR; the TCRdb copy retains only in-frame clones and omits some. The table records about 140,000 clones, approximately 80% of them present only once. The specimen sequenced was PBMCs. These receptors came from a man between 50 and 59 years old in good health and CMV-seronegative.

This chain joins TRBV2 and TRBJ1-2, with TRBD1 identical over 11 bases. This CDR3 has 16 residues. Trimming took 8 bases from V and 0 from J; bases not matched to a gene: 8. CDR1 and CDR2 (germline): SNHLY, FYNNEI. The CDR3 coding sequence is TGTGCCAGCCGTCGGACAGGGGGCTTAGCTAACTATGGCTACACCTTC. Protein product: CASRRTGGLANYGYTF. Full variable domain (rest looked up from reference TRBV2 and TRBJ1-2): EPEVTQTPSHQVTQMGQEVILRCVPISNHLYFYWYRQILGQKVEFLVSFYNNEISEKSEIFDDQFSVERPDGSNFTLKIRSTKLEDSAMYFCASRRTGGLANYGYTFGSGTRLTVV.

The chain has TRBV13 and TRBJ1-4; 9 positions agree with TRBD1. Germline V lookup: CDR1 PRHDT, CDR2 FYEKMQ (reference sequence). CDR3 length: 19 residues. The V gene end was trimmed by 2 bases and the J gene end by 8 bases; junction bases not matched to a gene: 18. CDR3: CASSLYPGTGLPGSEKLFF. CDR3 DNA: TGTGCCAGCAGCTTATATCCCGGGACAGGGCTTCCCGGGAGCGAAAAACTGTTTTTT. The full variable domain, rest sourced from reference TRBV13 and TRBJ1-4, is AAGVIQSPRHLIKEKRETATLKCYPIPRHDTVYWYQQGPGQDPQFLISFYEKMQSDKGSIPDRFSAQQFSDYHSELNMSSLELGDSALYFCASSLYPGTGLPGSEKLFFGSGTQLSVL.

This clone has a single count. J is TRBJ1-1 and V is TRBV19; a possible D gene is TRBD1 (6 bases). This CDR3 is built from 16 residues. V was cut by 3 bases and J by 4 bases, with 18 bases left in between. Germline V gene lookup returns CDR1 LNHDA and CDR2 SQIVND (reference sequence). The CDR3 here is CASSMVVPGHFTEAFF. The CDR3 DNA follows: TGTGCCAGTAGTATGGTCGTCCCGGGACATTTCACTGAAGCTTTCTTT.

The rearrangement links TRBV7-9 to TRBJ2-2, with 8 bases fitting TRBD1. V lost 5 bases and J lost 2; bases outside the gene matches: 4. The germline V gene encodes CDR1 SEHNR and CDR2 FQNEAQ (reference sequence). This CDR3 is built from 15 residues. The CDR3: CASSPGTGNTGELFF. CDR3 DNA sequence: TGTGCCAGCAGCCCTGGGACAGGAAACACCGGGGAGCTGTTTTTT.